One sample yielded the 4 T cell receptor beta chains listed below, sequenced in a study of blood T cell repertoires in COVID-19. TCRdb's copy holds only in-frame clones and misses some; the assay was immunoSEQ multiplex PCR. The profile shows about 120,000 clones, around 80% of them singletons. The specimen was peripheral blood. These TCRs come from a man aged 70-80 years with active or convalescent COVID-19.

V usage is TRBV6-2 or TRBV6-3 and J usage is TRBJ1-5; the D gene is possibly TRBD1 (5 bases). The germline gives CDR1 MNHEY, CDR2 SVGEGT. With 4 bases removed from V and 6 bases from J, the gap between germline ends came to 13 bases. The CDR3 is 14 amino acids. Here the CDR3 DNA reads TGTGCCAGCAGTTCCGGCAGGGATTTTCAGCCCCAGCATTTT. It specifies CASSSGRDFQPQHF.

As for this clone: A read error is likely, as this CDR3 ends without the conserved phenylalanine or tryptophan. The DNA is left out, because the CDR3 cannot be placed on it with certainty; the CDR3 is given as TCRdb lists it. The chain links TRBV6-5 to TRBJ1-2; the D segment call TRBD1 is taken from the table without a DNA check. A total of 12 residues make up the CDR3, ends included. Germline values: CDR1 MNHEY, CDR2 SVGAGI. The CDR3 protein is CASSERTGGDFV.

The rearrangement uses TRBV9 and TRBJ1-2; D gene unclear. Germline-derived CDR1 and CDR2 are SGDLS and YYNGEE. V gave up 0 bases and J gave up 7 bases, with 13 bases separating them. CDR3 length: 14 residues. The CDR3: CASSVDRGSSGYTF. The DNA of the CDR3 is TGTGCCAGCAGCGTAGATAGAGGTTCGTCTGGCTACACCTTC.

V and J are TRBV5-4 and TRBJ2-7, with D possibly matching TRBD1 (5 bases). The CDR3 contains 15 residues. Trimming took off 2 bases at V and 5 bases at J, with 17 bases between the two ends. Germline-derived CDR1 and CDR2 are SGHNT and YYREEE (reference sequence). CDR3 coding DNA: TGTGCCAGCAGCTTAAGACAGCCGAATAGCAACGAGCAGTACTTC. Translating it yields CASSLRQPNSNEQYF.